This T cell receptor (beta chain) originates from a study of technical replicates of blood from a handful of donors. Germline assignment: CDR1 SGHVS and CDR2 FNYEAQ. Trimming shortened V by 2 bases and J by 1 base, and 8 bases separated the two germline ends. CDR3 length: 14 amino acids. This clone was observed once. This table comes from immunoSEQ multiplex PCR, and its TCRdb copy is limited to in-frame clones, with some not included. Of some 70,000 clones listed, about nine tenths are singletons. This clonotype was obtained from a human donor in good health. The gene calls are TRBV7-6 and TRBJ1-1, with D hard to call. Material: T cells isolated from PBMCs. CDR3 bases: TGTGCCAGCAGCTTATTATACAGGAACACTGAAGCTTTCTTT. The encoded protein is CASSLLYRNTEAFF.